This TCR beta chain was sequenced during a study of T cell responses to AZD1222 COVID-19 vaccine. Study conclusions and caveats: The breadth and depth of Spike-specific TCRs increased once two AZD1222 doses had been given. In all cases, repertoires were sampled only after the peak T cell response.

Germline V gives CDR1 LNHDA, CDR2 SQIVND (reference sequence). The CDR3 is 14 amino acids. Deletions cut 2 bases from V and 1 base from J, with 8 bases between. The data were produced by immunoSEQ multiplex PCR, yet TCRdb's version contains in-frame clones alone and is incomplete. The table shows approximately 120,000 clones, with approximately 87% occurring only once. Analyses pooled second doses at about 4 or about 12 weeks. On this clone: The antigen is undetermined.

This sequence was found in an adult who received the AZD1222 COVID-19 vaccine. This specimen was peripheral blood, taken 28 days after the second AZD1222 dose. The chain links TRBV19 to TRBJ1-1; D is uncertain. The DNA of the CDR3 is TGTGCCAGTAGTATAATCGGGCCGAACACTGAAGCTTTCTTT. Protein product: CASSIIGPNTEAFF.